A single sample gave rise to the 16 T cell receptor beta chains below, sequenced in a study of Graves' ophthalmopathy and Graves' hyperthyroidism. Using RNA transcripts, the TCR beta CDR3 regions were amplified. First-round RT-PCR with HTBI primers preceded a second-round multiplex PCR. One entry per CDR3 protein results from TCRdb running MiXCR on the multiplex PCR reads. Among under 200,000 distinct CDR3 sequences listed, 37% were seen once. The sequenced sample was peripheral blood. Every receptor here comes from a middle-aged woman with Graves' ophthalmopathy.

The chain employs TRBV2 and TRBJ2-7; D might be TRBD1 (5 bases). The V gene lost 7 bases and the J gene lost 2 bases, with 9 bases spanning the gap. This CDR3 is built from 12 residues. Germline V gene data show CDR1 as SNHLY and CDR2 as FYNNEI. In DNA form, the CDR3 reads TGTGCCAGCAAACAGGAACCCTACGAGCAGTACTTC. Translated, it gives CASKQEPYEQYF.

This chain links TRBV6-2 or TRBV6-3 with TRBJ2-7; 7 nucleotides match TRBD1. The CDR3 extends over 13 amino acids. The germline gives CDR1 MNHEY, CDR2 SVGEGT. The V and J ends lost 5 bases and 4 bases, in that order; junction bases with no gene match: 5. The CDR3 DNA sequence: TGTGCCAGCAGTAGTGACAGGGTATACGAGCAGTACTTC. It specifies CASSSDRVYEQYF.

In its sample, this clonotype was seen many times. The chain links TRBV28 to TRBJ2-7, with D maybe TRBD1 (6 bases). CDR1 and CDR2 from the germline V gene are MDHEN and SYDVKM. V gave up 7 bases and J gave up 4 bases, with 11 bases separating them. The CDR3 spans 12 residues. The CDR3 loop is CASTTRGYEQYF. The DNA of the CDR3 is TGTGCCAGCACCACTAGGGGGTACGAGCAGTACTTC.

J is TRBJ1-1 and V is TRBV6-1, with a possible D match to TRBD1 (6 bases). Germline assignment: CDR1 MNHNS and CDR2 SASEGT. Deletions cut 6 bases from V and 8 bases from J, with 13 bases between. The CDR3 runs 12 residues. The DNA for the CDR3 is TGTGCCAGCAGCCCCACGGGGGGCGAAGCTTTCTTT. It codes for CASSPTGGEAFF.

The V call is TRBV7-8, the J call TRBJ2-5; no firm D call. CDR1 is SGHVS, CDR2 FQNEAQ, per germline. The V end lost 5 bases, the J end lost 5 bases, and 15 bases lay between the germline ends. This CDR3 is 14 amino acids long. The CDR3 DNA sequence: TGTGCCAGCAGCCCCTACCTAGTCAGGGAGACCCAGTACTTC. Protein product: CASSPYLVRETQYF.

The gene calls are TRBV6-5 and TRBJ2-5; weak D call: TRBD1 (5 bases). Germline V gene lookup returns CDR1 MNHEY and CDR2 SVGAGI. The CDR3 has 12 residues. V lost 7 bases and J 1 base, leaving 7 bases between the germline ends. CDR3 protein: CASKTGQETQYF. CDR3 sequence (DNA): TGTGCCAGCAAAACAGGCCAAGAGACCCAGTACTTC.

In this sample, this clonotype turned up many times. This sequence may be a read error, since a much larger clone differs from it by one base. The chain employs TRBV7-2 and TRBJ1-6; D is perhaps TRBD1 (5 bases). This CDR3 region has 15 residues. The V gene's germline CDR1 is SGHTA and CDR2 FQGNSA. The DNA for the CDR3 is TGTGCCAGCAGCCCTCATCAGGGTTCGGCTTCACCCCCCCACTTT. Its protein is CASSPHQGSASPPHF.

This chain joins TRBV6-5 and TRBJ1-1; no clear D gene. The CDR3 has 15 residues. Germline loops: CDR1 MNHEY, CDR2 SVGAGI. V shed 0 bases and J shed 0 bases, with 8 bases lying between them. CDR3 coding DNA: TGTGCCAGCAGTTACTCGAGCCGGATGAACACTGAAGCTTTCTTT. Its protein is CASSYSSRMNTEAFF.

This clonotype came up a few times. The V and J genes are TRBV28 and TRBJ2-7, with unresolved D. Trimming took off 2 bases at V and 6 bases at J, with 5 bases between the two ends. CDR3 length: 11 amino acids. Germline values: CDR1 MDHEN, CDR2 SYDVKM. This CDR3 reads CASSLIAEQYF. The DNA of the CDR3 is TGTGCCAGCAGTTTAATTGCCGAGCAGTACTTC.

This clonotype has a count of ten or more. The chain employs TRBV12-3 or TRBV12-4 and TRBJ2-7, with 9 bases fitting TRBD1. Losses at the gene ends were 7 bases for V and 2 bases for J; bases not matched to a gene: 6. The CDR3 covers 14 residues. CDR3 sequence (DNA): TGTGCCAGCACCCTTGGGACAGGGACCTACGAGCAGTACTTC. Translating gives CASTLGTGTYEQYF.

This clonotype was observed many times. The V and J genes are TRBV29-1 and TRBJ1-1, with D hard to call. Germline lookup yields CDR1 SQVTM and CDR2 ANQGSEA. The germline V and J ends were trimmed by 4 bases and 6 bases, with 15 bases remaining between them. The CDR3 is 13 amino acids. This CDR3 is CSVGMGSKAEAFF. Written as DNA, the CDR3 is TGCAGCGTTGGGATGGGGAGTAAGGCTGAAGCTTTCTTT.

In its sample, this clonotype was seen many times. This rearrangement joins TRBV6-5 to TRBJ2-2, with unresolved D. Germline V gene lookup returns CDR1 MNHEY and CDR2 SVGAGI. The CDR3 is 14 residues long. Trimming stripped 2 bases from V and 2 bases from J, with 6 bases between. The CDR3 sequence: CASSYPYNTGELFF. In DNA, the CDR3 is TGTGCCAGCAGTTACCCGTATAACACCGGGGAGCTGTTTTTT.

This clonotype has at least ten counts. The CDR3 sequence is CASSIMQVSNQPQHF. The DNA of the CDR3 is TGTGCCAGTAGTATTATGCAGGTTAGCAATCAGCCCCAGCATTTT. The rearrangement uses TRBV19 and TRBJ1-5; unclear D gene. CDR1 and CDR2 (germline): LNHDA, SQIVND (reference sequence). This CDR3 contains 15 residues. The V end was cut by 3 bases, the J end by 0 bases, with 9 bases between.

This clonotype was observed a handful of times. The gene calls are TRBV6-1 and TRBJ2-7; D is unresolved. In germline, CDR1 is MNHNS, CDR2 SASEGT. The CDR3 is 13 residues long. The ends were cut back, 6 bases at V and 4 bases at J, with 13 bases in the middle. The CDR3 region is CASRPVRVYEQYF. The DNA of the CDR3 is TGTGCCAGCAGACCGGTACGGGTGTACGAGCAGTACTTC.

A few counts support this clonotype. The CDR3: CASTRTGDSVNTEAFF. The CDR3 DNA reads as TGTGCCAGCACCCGGACAGGGGACAGTGTAAACACTGAAGCTTTCTTT. The chain recombines TRBV12-3 or TRBV12-4 with TRBJ1-1, with TRBD1 identical over 9 bases. J gave up 2 bases and V 7 bases, and 11 bases lay outside the gene matches. The CDR3 totals 16 residues.

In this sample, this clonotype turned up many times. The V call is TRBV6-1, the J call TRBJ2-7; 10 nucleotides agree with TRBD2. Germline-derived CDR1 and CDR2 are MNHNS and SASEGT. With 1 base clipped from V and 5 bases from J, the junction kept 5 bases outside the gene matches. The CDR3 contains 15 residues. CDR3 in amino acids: CASSEVSGRYDEQYF. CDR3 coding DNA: TGTGCCAGCAGTGAAGTTAGCGGGAGGTACGACGAGCAGTACTTC.